Following are 28 T cell receptor beta chains from one sample sequenced in a study of blood T cell repertoires in COVID-19. Using immunoSEQ multiplex PCR, the repertoire was profiled, and TCRdb retains in-frame clones only, with some absent. The sample yields 250,000 to 300,000 clones, roughly nine tenths seen once. Sequencing input: PBMCs or T cells enriched from blood (not recorded which). The source of these receptors is a human donor in a cohort exposed to, infected with or recovered from COVID-19 (not recorded which). The donor label of this sample is uncertain.

The chain couples TRBV6-5 to TRBJ1-1; D not resolved. CDR1 MNHEY and CDR2 SVGAGI come from the germline V gene. This CDR3 has 15 residues. V was shortened by 4 bases and J by 3 bases, with 15 bases between the two germline ends. CDR3 sequence reads: CASSLTRRRHTEAFF. Written as DNA, the CDR3 is TGTGCCAGCAGTTTGACTCGACGTCGTCACACTGAAGCTTTCTTT.

The chain links TRBV7-9 to TRBJ2-1; 8 nucleotides align to TRBD2. The V segment lost 4 bases and the J segment 6 bases; nucleotides outside the gene matches: 14. The CDR3 contains 17 residues. CDR1 is SEHNR and CDR2 is FQNEAQ in the germline V gene (reference sequence). The CDR3 nucleotides are TGTGCCAGCAGCTCACCCCGAGGGACTAGAAGGGCCAATGAGCAGTTCTTC. Encoded protein: CASSSPRGTRRANEQFF. Looking up the rest from reference TRBV7-9 and TRBJ2-1 gives the full variable domain: DTGVSQNPRHKITKRGQNVTFRCDPISEHNRLYWYRQTLGQGPEFLTYFQNEAQLEKSRLLSDRFSAERPKGSFSTLEIQRTEQGDSAMYLCASSSPRGTRRANEQFFGPGTRLTVL.

The chain carries TRBV7-2 and TRBJ1-1, with 7 bases that match TRBD1. J was trimmed by 2 bases and V by 5 bases; bases with no gene match: 8. The CDR3 length is 15 residues. Germline assignment: CDR1 SGHTA and CDR2 FQGNSA. CDR3 sequence (DNA): TGTGCCAGCAGCCTCCGACAGGGTCGCAACACTGAAGCTTTCTTT. Its translation: CASSLRQGRNTEAFF.

This chain links TRBV25-1 with TRBJ1-3; 7 positions match TRBD1. With V trimmed by 2 bases and J by 4 bases, 5 bases remained unmatched. Per the germline V gene, CDR1 is MGHDK and CDR2 is SYGVNS. This CDR3 has 15 amino acids. CDR3 residues: CASSEIDRVGNTIYF. The CDR3 nucleotides read TGTGCCAGCAGTGAAATCGACAGGGTCGGAAACACCATATATTTT.

This sequence joins TRBV2 and TRBJ2-7; possible D gene TRBD2, 5 bases. Germline loops: CDR1 SNHLY, CDR2 FYNNEI. V lost 7 bases to trimming and J lost 5 bases, with 18 bases between them. This CDR3 comprises 14 residues. CDR3 sequence (DNA): TGTGCCAGCAAGTTGAGGGCGTCTTCCCACGAGCAGTACTTC. Translation gives CASKLRASSHEQYF.

A single count supports this clone. The V gene is TRBV7-9, the J gene TRBJ1-4; 7 bases align to TRBD1. The CDR3 length is 14 residues. From germline, CDR1 is SEHNR and CDR2 FQNEAQ (reference sequence). Trimming took 5 bases from V and 8 from J; bases not matched to a gene: 8. Here the CDR3 reads CASSGTGVREKLFF. CDR3 DNA: TGTGCCAGCAGCGGAACAGGGGTTCGCGAAAAACTGTTTTTT.

The V and J genes are TRBV19 and TRBJ1-5; possible D gene TRBD1, 6 bases. V lost 3 bases and J 0 bases, leaving 18 bases between the germline ends. Germline V gives CDR1 LNHDA, CDR2 SQIVND (reference sequence). This CDR3 has 18 amino acids. CDR3 DNA sequence: TGTGCCAGTAGTATGCAGGGGCTGGATGGGTATAGCAATCAGCCCCAGCATTTT. Protein sequence: CASSMQGLDGYSNQPQHF.

The V gene is TRBV7-9, the J gene TRBJ2-4; 7 nucleotides match TRBD2. The length of the CDR3 is 15 residues. V lost 4 bases to trimming and J lost 2 bases; unmatched junction nucleotides: 5. The V gene's germline CDR1 is SEHNR and CDR2 FQNEAQ (reference sequence). CDR3 sequence: CASSWEGSTKNIQYF. CDR3 sequence (DNA): TGTGCCAGCAGCTGGGAGGGATCAACCAAAAACATTCAGTACTTC.

This clone was seen just once. CDR3 sequence (DNA): TGCGCCAGCAAGTCGGGTCGGGGGGGGCAGGAGACCCAGTACTTC. This translates into CASKSGRGGQETQYF. The chain is built from TRBV4-1 and TRBJ2-5; 8 bases line up with TRBD2. This CDR3 comprises 15 residues. Looked up from germline, CDR1 is MGHRA and CDR2 is YSYEKL. The V gene end was trimmed by 7 bases and the J gene end by 5 bases; junction bases not matched to a gene: 12.

This clone was seen only a few times. The gene calls are TRBV29-1 and TRBJ2-2; D gene unclear. CDR1 SQVTM and CDR2 ANQGSEA come from the germline V gene. This CDR3 is 14 amino acids long. Trimming took off 3 bases at V and 7 bases at J, with 15 bases between the two ends. This chain's CDR3 is CSVENPTAIGELFF. The CDR3 DNA sequence: TGCAGCGTTGAGAACCCTACCGCTATCGGGGAGCTGTTTTTT.

The chain combines TRBV19 with TRBJ2-1; 9 bases map to TRBD1. Germline V gene data show CDR1 as LNHDA and CDR2 as SQIVND (reference sequence). With V trimmed by 10 bases and J by 5 bases, 6 bases remained unmatched. This CDR3 spans 13 amino acids. Here the CDR3 reads CATVGTGHNEQFF. For the CDR3, the DNA is TGTGCCACCGTAGGGACAGGGCACAATGAGCAGTTCTTC.

This clone showed up just once. V usage is TRBV5-1 and J usage is TRBJ2-7; a possible D gene is TRBD1 (6 bases). The V gene lost 5 bases and the J gene lost 3 bases, with 12 bases spanning the gap. This CDR3 is 13 amino acids long. Germline V lookup: CDR1 SGHRS, CDR2 YFSETQ. The CDR3 sequence is CASRPGQDYEQYF. The CDR3 region has the DNA TGCGCCAGCAGGCCGGGACAAGACTACGAGCAGTACTTC.

Worth noting for this clone: Other DNA sequences in this specimen translate into the identical CDR3. The chain carries TRBV4-3 and TRBJ2-3; 11 nucleotides agree with TRBD1. The CDR3 loop spans 16 amino acids. The junction had 2 bases not matched to a gene; V was cut back by 0 bases and J by 3 bases. From germline, CDR1 is LGHNA and CDR2 YSLEER. CDR3 in DNA: TGCGCCAGCAGCCAAGAAGGGACAGGGGGGACAGATACGCAGTATTTT. Amino acid sequence: CASSQEGTGGTDTQYF.

The chain recombines TRBV27 with TRBJ2-1; 8 bases agree with TRBD1. The CDR3 length is 17 residues. The germline gives CDR1 MNHEY, CDR2 SMNVEV (reference sequence). V was pared by 2 bases and J by 0 bases, with 6 bases of the junction left unmatched. The CDR3 nucleotides read TGTGCCAGCAGTTTAAGGGGGACAGGATTCTCCTACAATGAGCAGTTCTTC. It is translated as CASSLRGTGFSYNEQFF.

This clone has just a few counts. This chain links TRBV20-1 with TRBJ2-3; 8 positions match TRBD2. The CDR3 has 15 amino acids. The V gene end was trimmed by 6 bases and the J gene end by 4 bases; junction bases not matched to a gene: 12. CDR1 is DFQATT, CDR2 SNEGSKA, per germline (reference sequence). The CDR3 sequence is CSASSWSGGADTQYF. The DNA for the CDR3 is TGCAGTGCCAGTAGCTGGTCGGGGGGGGCAGATACGCAGTATTTT.

The J gene is TRBJ1-5, the V gene TRBV19; the match to TRBD1 covers 7 bases. The CDR3 is 12 amino acids. Germline V gives CDR1 LNHDA, CDR2 SQIVND (reference sequence). The V gene end was trimmed by 6 bases and the J gene end by 5 bases; junction bases not matched to a gene: 1. CDR3 bases: TGTGCCAGTAGACAGGGGTATCAGCCCCAGCATTTT. Residues: CASRQGYQPQHF.

The chain links TRBV12-3 or TRBV12-4 to TRBJ2-7; no reliable D call. CDR3 length equals 12 residues. The ends were cut back, 2 bases at V and 3 bases at J, with 5 bases in the middle. CDR3 DNA: TGTGCCAGCAGTTTATCGGGCTACGAGCAGTACTTC. This sequence encodes CASSLSGYEQYF.

The V and J genes are TRBV6-1 and TRBJ2-7; TRBD1 is a possible D gene (6 bases). The germline gives CDR1 MNHNS, CDR2 SASEGT. The V and J ends lost 2 bases and 5 bases respectively, with 10 bases between them. The CDR3 runs to 13 residues. In DNA, the CDR3 is TGTGCCAGCAGTGAAATGAGGGGGAACGAGCAGTACTTC. As protein: CASSEMRGNEQYF.

CDR3 DNA sequence: TGTGCCACCAGTGATACCAGAAGAGGGGGATACAATGAGCAGTTCTTC. Residues: CATSDTRRGGYNEQFF. This chain uses TRBV24-1 with TRBJ2-1, with a weak D call TRBD1 (6 bases). The CDR3 is 16 amino acids. Germline V gene data show CDR1 as KGHDR and CDR2 as SFDVKD. Trimming shortened V by 3 bases and J by 4 bases, and 15 bases separated the two germline ends.

This clone was seen a single time. The gene calls are TRBV7-2 and TRBJ1-5; 10 nucleotides agree with TRBD1. The CDR3 length is 16 residues. The junction had 5 bases not matched to a gene; V was cut back by 3 bases and J by 3 bases. The V gene's germline CDR1 is SGHTA and CDR2 FQGNSA. The CDR3 here is CASSFGTGAPNQPQHF. The CDR3 bases are TGTGCCAGCAGCTTCGGGACAGGGGCCCCCAATCAGCCCCAGCATTTT.

Regarding this clone: Other nucleotide sequences in the sample specify the same CDR3. V gene TRBV18 combines with J gene TRBJ2-3, with D possibly matching TRBD1 (5 bases). This CDR3 is built from 14 residues. Germline V gene data show CDR1 as KGHSH and CDR2 as LQKENI. With 6 bases removed from V and 0 bases from J, the gap between germline ends came to 10 bases. CDR3 residues: CASSLTGSTDTQYF. Here the CDR3 DNA reads TGTGCCAGCTCGCTTACAGGAAGCACAGATACGCAGTATTTT.

The V and J genes are TRBV7-3 and TRBJ2-5; 9 nucleotides match TRBD2. The length of the CDR3 is 18 residues. V was pared by 1 base and J by 2 bases, with 11 bases of the junction left unmatched. The germline V gene encodes CDR1 SGHTA and CDR2 FQGTGA. CDR3 DNA sequence: TGTGCCAGCAGCTTAAATCCCTTGGCTAGCGGGGAGCAAGAGACCCAGTACTTC. This translates into CASSLNPLASGEQETQYF.

The chain recombines TRBV7-9 with TRBJ1-1, with TRBD1 matching over 7 bases. Germline assignment: CDR1 SEHNR and CDR2 FQNEAQ (reference sequence). CDR3 length: 16 amino acids. With V trimmed by 5 bases and J by 1 base, 10 bases remained unmatched. CDR3: CASSPRGRRRNTEAFF. CDR3 nucleotides: TGTGCCAGCAGCCCCAGGGGGAGGCGACGGAACACTGAAGCTTTCTTT. Together with reference TRBV7-9 and TRBJ1-1, the CDR3 gives the full variable domain: DTGVSQNPRHKITKRGQNVTFRCDPISEHNRLYWYRQTLGQGPEFLTYFQNEAQLEKSRLLSDRFSAERPKGSFSTLEIQRTEQGDSAMYLCASSPRGRRRNTEAFFGQGTRLTVV.

This clone was observed a handful of times. This chain uses TRBV11-2 with TRBJ1-6; D possibly corresponds to TRBD1 (6 bases). This CDR3 contains 13 residues. Germline loops: CDR1 SGHAT, CDR2 FQNNGV. Trimming removed 5 bases from V and 7 bases from J, with 9 bases in between. The CDR3 region has the DNA TGTGCCAGCAGCCTGGACAGAAATTCACCCCTCCACTTT. Translated, it gives CASSLDRNSPLHF.

CDR3 nucleotide sequence: TGCGCCAGCAGCAAATACCGGGACAGGGGAACGTACGAGCAGTACTTC. Translated, it gives CASSKYRDRGTYEQYF. The chain links TRBV5-1 to TRBJ2-7; 10 bases map to TRBD1. With 4 bases clipped from V and 4 bases from J, the junction kept 11 bases outside the gene matches. CDR1 is SGHRS, CDR2 YFSETQ, per germline. The CDR3 loop spans 16 amino acids. The full variable domain, completed using reference TRBV5-1 and TRBJ2-7, is KAGVTQTPRYLIKTRGQQVTLSCSPISGHRSVSWYQQTPGQGLQFLFEYFSETQRNKGNFPGRFSGRQFSNSRSEMNVSTLELGDSALYLCASSKYRDRGTYEQYFGPGTRLTVT.

The chain joins TRBV7-2 to TRBJ1-3; 11 nucleotides match TRBD1. V gave up 4 bases and J gave up 7 bases; unmatched junction bases: 3. CDR1 is SGHTA, CDR2 FQGNSA, per germline. There are 14 residues in the CDR3. The CDR3 sequence: CASSSGTGGNTIYF. CDR3 DNA sequence: TGTGCCAGCAGCTCCGGGACAGGGGGGAACACCATATATTTT.

This chain connects TRBV2 to TRBJ2-3, with a tentative D call TRBD2 (6 bases). Germline CDR1 SNHLY, CDR2 FYNNEI. V lost 0 bases and J lost 3, with 10 bases in between. The CDR3 contains 15 residues. CDR3 sequence: CASSEATGGTDTQYF. Written as DNA, the CDR3 is TGTGCCAGCAGTGAAGCTACCGGGGGAACAGATACGCAGTATTTT.

J is TRBJ2-1 and V is TRBV5-4; 10 positions match TRBD2. After removal of 4 bases from V and 7 bases from J, the junction contained 8 bases not matched to a gene. The CDR3 length is 15 residues. Germline V gene data show CDR1 as SGHNT and CDR2 as YYREEE (reference sequence). CDR3 in DNA: TGTGCCAGCAGCCCCTTTAGCGGGGGGACTAATGAGCAGTTCTTC. Protein sequence: CASSPFSGGTNEQFF.